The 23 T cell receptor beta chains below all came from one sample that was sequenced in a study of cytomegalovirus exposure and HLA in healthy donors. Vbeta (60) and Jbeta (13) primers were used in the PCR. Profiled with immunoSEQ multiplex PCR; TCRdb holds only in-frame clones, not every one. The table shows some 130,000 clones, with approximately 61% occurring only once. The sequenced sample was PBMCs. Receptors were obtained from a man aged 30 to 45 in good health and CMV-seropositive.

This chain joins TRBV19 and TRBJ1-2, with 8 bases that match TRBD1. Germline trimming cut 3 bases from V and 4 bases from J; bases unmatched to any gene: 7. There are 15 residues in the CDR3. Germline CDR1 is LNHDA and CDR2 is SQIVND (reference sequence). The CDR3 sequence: CASSIVQGDSYGYTF. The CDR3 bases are TGTGCCAGTAGTATTGTACAGGGGGATTCCTATGGCTACACCTTC.

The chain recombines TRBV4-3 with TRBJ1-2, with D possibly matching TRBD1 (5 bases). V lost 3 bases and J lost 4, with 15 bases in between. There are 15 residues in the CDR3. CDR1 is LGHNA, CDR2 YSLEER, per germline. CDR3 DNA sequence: TGCGCCAGCAGCCAGTCATTCACAGGATTCTATGGCTACACCTTC. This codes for CASSQSFTGFYGYTF.

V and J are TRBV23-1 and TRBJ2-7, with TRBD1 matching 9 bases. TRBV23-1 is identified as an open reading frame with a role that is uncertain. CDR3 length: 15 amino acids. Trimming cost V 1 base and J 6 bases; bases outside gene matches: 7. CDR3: CASSQCPGQGSEQYF. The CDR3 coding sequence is TGCGCCAGCAGTCAATGTCCGGGACAGGGCAGCGAGCAGTACTTC.

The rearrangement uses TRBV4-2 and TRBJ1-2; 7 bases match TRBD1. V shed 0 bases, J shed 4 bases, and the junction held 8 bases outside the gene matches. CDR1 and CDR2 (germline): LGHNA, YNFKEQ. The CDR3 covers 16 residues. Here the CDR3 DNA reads TGTGCCAGCAGCCAAGATAGAGGGGCAGGGGGCTATGGCTACACCTTC. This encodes CASSQDRGAGGYGYTF.

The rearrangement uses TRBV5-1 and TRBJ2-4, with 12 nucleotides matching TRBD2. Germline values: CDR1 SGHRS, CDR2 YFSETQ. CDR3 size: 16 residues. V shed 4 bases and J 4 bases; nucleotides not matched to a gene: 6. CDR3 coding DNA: TGCGCCAGCAGCCAGACTAGCGGGAGAGCAAAAAACATTCAGTACTTC. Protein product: CASSQTSGRAKNIQYF.

CDR3 sequence reads: CASSSSFPGTGLSEQYF. The CDR3 DNA reads as TGTGCCAGCAGCTCTTCGTTCCCCGGGACAGGTCTATCCGAGCAGTACTTC. The V call is TRBV7-2, the J call TRBJ2-7; TRBD1 matches 8 bases. CDR3 length: 17 residues. Germline-derived CDR1 and CDR2 are SGHTA and FQGNSA. With V trimmed by 4 bases and J by 6 bases, 17 bases remained unmatched.

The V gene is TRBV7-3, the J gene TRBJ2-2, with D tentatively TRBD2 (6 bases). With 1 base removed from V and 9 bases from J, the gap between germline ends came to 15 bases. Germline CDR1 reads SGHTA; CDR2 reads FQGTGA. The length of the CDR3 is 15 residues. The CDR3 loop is CASSLRGVGDWELFF. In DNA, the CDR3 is TGTGCCAGCAGCTTAAGGGGGGTAGGCGACTGGGAGCTGTTTTTT.

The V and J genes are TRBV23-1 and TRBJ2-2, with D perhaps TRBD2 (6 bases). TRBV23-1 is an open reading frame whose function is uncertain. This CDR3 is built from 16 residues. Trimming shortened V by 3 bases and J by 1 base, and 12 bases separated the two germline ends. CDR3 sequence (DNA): TGCGCCAGCAGTCAGGGGGACTTTCAGAACACCGGGGAGCTGTTTTTT. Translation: CASSQGDFQNTGELFF.

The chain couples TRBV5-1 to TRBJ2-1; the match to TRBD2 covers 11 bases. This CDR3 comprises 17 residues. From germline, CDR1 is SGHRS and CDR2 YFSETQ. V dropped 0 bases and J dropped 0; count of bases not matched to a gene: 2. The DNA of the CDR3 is TGCGCCAGCAGCTTGGGACTAGCGGGGAGCTCCTACAATGAGCAGTTCTTC. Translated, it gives CASSLGLAGSSYNEQFF.

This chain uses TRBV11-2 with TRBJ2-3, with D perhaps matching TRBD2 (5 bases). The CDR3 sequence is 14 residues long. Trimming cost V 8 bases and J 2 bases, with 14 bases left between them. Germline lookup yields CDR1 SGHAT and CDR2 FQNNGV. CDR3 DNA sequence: TGTGCCAGCTTCACTAGAGGCATCACAGATACGCAGTATTTT. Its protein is CASFTRGITDTQYF.

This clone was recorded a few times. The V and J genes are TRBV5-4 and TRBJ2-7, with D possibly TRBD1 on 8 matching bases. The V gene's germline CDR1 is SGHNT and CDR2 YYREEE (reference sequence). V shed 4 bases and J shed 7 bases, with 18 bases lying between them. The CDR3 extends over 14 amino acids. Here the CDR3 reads CASSRTGFSGEQYF. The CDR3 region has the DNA TGTGCCAGCAGCCGGACAGGGTTTAGCGGGGAGCAGTACTTC.

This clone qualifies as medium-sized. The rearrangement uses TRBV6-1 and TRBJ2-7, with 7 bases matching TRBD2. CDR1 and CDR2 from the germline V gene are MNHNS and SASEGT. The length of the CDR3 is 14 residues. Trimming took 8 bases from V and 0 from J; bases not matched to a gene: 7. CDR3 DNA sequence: TGTGCCAGCTCCGTAGCTAGCGGCTCCTACGAGCAGTACTTC. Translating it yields CASSVASGSYEQYF.

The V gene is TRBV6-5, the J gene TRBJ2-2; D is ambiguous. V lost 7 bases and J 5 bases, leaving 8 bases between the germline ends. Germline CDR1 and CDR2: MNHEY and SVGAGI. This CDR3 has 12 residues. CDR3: CASKSRTGELFF. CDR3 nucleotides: TGTGCCAGCAAGTCGCGGACCGGGGAGCTGTTTTTT.

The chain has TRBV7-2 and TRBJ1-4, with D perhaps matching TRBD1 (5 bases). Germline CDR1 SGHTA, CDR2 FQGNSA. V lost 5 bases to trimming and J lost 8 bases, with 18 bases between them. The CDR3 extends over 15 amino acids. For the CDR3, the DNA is TGTGCCAGCAGCCCCGTTAGGGGATTAGGAGAAAAACTGTTTTTT. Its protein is CASSPVRGLGEKLFF.

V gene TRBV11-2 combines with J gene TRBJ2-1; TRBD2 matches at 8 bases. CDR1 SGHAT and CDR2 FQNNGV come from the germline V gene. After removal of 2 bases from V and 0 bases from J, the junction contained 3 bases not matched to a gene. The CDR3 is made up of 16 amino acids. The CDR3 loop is CASSLTSGGSYNEQFF. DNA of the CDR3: TGTGCCAGCAGCTTAACCAGCGGGGGCTCCTACAATGAGCAGTTCTTC.

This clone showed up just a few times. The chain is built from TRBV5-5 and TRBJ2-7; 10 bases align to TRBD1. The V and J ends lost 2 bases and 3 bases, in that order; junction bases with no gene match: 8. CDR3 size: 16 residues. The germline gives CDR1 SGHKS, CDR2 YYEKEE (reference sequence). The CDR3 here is CASSLRTGGRHYEQYF. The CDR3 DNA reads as TGTGCCAGCAGCTTACGGACAGGGGGAAGACACTACGAGCAGTACTTC. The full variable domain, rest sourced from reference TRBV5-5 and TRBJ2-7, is DAGVTQSPTHLIKTRGQQVTLRCSPISGHKSVSWYQQVLGQGPQFIFQYYEKEERGRGNFPDRFSARQFPNYSSELNVNALLLGDSALYLCASSLRTGGRHYEQYFGPGTRLTVT.

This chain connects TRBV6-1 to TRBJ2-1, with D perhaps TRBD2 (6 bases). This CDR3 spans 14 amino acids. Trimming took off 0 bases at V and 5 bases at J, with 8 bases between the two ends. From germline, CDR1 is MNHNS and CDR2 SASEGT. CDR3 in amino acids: CASSEAPGDNEQFF. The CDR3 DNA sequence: TGTGCCAGCAGTGAAGCTCCGGGAGACAATGAGCAGTTCTTC.

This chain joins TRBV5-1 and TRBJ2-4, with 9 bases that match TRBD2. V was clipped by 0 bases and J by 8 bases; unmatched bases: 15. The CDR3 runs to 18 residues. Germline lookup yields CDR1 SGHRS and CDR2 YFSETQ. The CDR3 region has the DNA TGCGCCAGCAGCTTGGCCCTTGGTAGCGGGAGTGGCATCGACATTCAGTACTTC. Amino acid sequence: CASSLALGSGSGIDIQYF.

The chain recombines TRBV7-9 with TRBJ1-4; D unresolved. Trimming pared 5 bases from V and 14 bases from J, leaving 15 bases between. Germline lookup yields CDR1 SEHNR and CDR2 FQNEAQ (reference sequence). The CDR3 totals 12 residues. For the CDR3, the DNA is TGTGCCAGCAGCGGGGAGGGAGGCTTCCTGTTTTTT. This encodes CASSGEGGFLFF.

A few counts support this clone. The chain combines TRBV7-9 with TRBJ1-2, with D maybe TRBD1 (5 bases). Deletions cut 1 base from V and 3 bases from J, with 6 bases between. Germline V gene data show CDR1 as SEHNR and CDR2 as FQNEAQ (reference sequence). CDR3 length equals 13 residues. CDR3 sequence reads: CASSLGRDYGYTF. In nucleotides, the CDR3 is TGTGCCAGCAGCTTAGGCAGGGACTATGGCTACACCTTC.

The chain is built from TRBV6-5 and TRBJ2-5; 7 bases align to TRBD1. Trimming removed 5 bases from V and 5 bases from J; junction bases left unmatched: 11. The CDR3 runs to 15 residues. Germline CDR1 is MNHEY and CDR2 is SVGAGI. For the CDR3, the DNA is TGTGCCAGCAGTCGCAACTCCGGGACAGCCGAGACCCAGTACTTC. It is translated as CASSRNSGTAETQYF.

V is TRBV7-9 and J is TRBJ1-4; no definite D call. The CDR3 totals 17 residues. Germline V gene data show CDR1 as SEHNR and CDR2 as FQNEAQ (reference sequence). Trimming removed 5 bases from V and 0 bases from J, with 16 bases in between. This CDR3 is CASSHRTVMATNEKLFF. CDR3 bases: TGTGCCAGCAGCCATAGAACAGTAATGGCAACTAATGAAAAACTGTTTTTT.

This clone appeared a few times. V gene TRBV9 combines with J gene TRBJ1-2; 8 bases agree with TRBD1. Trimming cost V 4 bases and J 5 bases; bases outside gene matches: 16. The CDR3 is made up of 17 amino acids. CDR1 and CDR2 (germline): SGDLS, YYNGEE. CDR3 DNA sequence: TGTGCCAGCAGCCCGCGACAGGGGTTGACTAAGGGATATGGCTACACCTTC. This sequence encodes CASSPRQGLTKGYGYTF.